This T cell receptor (beta chain) was profiled in a study of human T cells and chemical hapten exposure. This clonotype turned up a few times. The germline gives CDR1 SNHLY, CDR2 FYNNEI. V lost 3 bases and J 6 bases, leaving 6 bases between the germline ends. The CDR3 runs to 12 residues. TCRdb recomputed calls from the RACE reads with MiXCR, one row per CDR3 protein. The table includes around 380,000 distinct CDR3 sequences, approximately 4.4% detected once. As to time point: patch test 1, 2 weeks after DPC sensitization. Treatment meaning: therapeutic diphenylcyclopropenone sensitization with weekly scalp DPC.

The chain has TRBV2 and TRBJ1-5; D is unresolved. The clonotype comes from a woman in her 50s with alopecia areata. Some clones in this sample may be carry-over from other donors' samples. The material was whole blood, obtained in connection with sensitization to the hapten diphenylcyclopropenone (DPC). The CDR3 protein is CASSDHGQPQHF. The CDR3 DNA reads as TGTGCCAGCAGTGACCACGGTCAGCCCCAGCATTTT.